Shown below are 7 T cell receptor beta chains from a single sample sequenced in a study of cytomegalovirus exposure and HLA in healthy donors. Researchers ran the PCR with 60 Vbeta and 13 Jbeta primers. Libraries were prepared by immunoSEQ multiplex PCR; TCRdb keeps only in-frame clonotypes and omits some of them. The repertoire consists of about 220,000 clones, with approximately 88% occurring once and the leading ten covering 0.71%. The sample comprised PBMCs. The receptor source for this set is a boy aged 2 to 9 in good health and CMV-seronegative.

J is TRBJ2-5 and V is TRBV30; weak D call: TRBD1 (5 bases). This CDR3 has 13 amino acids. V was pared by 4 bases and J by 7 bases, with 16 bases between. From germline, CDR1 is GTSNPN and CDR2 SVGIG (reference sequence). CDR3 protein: CAWTTTQGATQYF. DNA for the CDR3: TGTGCCTGGACCACTACCCAGGGTGCGACCCAGTACTTC.

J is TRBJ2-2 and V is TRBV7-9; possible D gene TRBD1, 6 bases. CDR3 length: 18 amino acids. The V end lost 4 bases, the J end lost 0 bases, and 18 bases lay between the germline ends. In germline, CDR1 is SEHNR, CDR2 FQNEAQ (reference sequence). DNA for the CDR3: TGTGCCAGCAGCTCGAACAACAGGGTATTAACGAACACCGGGGAGCTGTTTTTT. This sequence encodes CASSSNNRVLTNTGELFF.

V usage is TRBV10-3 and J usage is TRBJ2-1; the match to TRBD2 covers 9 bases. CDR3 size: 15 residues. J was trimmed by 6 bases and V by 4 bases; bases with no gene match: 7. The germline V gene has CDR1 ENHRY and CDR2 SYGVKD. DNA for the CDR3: TGTGCCATCAGTGCGTTAGCGGGGGATTTCAATGAGCAGTTCTTC. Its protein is CAISALAGDFNEQFF.

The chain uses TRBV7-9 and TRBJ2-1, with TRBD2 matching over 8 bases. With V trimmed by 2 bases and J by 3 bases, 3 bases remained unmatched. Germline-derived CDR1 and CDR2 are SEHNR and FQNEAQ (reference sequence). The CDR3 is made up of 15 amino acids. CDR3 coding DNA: TGTGCCAGCAGCTTAATGAGCGGGGGCTACAATGAGCAGTTCTTC. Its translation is CASSLMSGGYNEQFF.

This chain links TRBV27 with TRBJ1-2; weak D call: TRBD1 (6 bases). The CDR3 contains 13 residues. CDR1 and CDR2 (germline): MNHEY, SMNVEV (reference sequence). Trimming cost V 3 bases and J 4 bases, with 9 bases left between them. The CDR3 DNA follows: TGTGCCAGCAGTTTTACAGGGAGCTATGGCTACACCTTC. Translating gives CASSFTGSYGYTF.

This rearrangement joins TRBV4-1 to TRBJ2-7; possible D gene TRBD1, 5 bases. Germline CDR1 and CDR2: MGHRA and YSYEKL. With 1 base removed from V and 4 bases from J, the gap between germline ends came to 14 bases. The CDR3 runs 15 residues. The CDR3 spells CASSQAQVLAYEQYF. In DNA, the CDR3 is TGCGCCAGCAGCCAAGCACAGGTGCTTGCGTACGAGCAGTACTTC.

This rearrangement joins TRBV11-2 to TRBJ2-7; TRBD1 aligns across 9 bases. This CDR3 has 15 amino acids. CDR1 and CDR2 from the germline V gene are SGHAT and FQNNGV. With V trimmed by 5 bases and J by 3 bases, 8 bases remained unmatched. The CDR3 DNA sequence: TGTGCCAGCAGCGCGGACAGGGGCCTTAACTACGAGCAGTACTTC. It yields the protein CASSADRGLNYEQYF.